The clone carrying this T cell receptor beta chain occurred a few times. The antigen remains undetermined. Sequenced by immunoSEQ multiplex PCR; TCRdb stores in-frame clones only, minus some. The sample includes under 150,000 clones, 84% of them seen just once. The sample originates from a study of T cell responses to AZD1222 COVID-19 vaccine. Findings and limits, study-wide: Repertoires were obtained solely post-peak T cell response. It should be noted that donors were predominantly white British and more often female, and clonal diversity was possibly underestimated. Across spike, vaccine-associated CD4 TCRs were found, dominant at 160-218 and 743-854.

Trimming removed 1 base from V and 6 bases from J, with 8 bases in between. The CDR3 runs to 13 residues. Germline V lookup: CDR1 SGHKS, CDR2 YYEKEE (reference sequence). The source is an adult who received the AZD1222 COVID-19 vaccine. Sequenced material: peripheral blood, taken 28 days after the second AZD1222 dose. V gene TRBV5-5 combines with J gene TRBJ1-5; D not certain. The CDR3 nucleotides read TGTGCCAGCAGCTTGACACGTAGTCAGCCCCAGCATTTT. Its protein is CASSLTRSQPQHF.